This entry describes one TCR beta chain. The data derive from a study of control samples from healthy donors and cancer patients. The V and J ends lost 5 bases and 3 bases respectively, with 5 bases between them. CDR3 size: 11 residues. Here immunoSEQ multiplex PCR was the method, and the copy in TCRdb shows in-frame clones only, minus some. This sample has about 61,000 clones, with almost 90% found just once. Sequences were obtained from PBMCs. This clonotype was obtained from a man aged 55 to 69 with colorectal cancer. This rearrangement joins TRBV12-3 or TRBV12-4 to TRBJ2-7; unclear D gene. The CDR3 DNA reads as TGTGCCAGCAGTAGGTTCTACGAGCAGTACTTC. Its protein is CASSRFYEQYF.